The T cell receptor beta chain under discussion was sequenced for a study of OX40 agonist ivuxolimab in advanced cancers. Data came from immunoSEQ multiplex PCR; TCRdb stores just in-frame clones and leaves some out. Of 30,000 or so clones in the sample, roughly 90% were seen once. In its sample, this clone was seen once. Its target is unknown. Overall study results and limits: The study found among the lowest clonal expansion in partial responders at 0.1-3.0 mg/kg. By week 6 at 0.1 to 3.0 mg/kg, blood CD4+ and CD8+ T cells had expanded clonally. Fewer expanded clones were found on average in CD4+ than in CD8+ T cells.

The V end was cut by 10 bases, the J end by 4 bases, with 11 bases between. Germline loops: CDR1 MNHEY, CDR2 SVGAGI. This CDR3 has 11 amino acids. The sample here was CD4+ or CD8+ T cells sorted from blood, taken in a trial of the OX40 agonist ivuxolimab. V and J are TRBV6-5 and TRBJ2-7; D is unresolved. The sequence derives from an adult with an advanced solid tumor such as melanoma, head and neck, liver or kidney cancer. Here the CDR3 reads CATSLSYEQYF. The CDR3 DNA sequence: TGTGCCACGTCGTTAAGTTACGAGCAGTACTTC.